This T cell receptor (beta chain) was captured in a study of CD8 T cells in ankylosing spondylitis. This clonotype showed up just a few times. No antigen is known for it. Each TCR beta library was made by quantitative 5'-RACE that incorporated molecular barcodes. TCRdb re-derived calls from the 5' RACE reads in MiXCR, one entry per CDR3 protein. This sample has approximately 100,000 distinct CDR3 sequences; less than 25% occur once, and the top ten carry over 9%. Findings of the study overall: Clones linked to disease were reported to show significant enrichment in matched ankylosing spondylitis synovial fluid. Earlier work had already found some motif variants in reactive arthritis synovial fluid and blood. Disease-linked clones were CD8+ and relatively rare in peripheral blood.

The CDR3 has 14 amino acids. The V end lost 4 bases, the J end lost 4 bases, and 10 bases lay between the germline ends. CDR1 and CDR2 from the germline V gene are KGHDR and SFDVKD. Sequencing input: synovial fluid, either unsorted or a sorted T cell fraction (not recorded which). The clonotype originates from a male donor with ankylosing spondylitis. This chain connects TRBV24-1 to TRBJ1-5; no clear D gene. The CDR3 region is CATSDYNRNQPQHF. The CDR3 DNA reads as TGTGCCACCAGTGACTATAACCGGAATCAGCCCCAGCATTTT.